Following are 7 T cell receptor beta chains from one sample sequenced in a study of blood T cell repertoires in COVID-19 (dated by TCRdb to 2018 to 2020). Libraries were built with the immunoSEQ multiplex PCR assay. In TCRdb, the immuneACCESS table is reduced to in-frame sequences with V and J assigned. These tables do not hold every clone; where another copy was compared, an unresolved V gene accounts for under half, and the others remain unexplained. This sample lists 200,000 to 300,000 clones; 75% to 85% were detected once. 7.5% of the sample is taken by the ten largest. The sequenced sample was peripheral blood. These receptors originate from a woman aged 80 or over with COVID-19, enrolled during active disease.

V is TRBV3-1 (or the pseudogene TRBV3-2) and J is TRBJ2-3; D possibly corresponds to TRBD2 (5 bases). CDR1 LGHDT and CDR2 YNNKEL come from the germline V gene (reference sequence). The CDR3 is 17 amino acids. V lost 3 bases and J 1 base, leaving 17 bases between the germline ends. The CDR3 sequence: CASSQGTSILGTDTQYF. The CDR3 coding sequence is TGTGCCAGCAGCCAGGGTACTAGTATCTTGGGCACAGATACGCAGTATTTT.

This clone was found once. The chain links TRBV23-1 to TRBJ1-3; no clear D gene. TRBV23-1 is assigned to the ORF class and has an uncertain function. V was clipped by 3 bases and J by 6 bases, with 9 bases between them. The CDR3 is 13 amino acids. The CDR3 loop is CASSHGEKNTIYF. CDR3 bases: TGCGCCAGCAGTCATGGAGAGAAAAACACCATATATTTT.

J is TRBJ1-4 and V is TRBV6-6; D may be TRBD1 (6 bases). V gave up 5 bases and J gave up 7 bases, with 14 bases separating them. The CDR3 loop spans 14 amino acids. The germline CDR1 and CDR2 sequences are MNHNY and SVGAGI (reference sequence). CDR3 bases: TGTGCCAGCAGTCACGGGGGGCTGGGTGAAAAACTGTTTTTT. Translated: CASSHGGLGEKLFF.

This clone was detected once. V gene TRBV4-1 combines with J gene TRBJ1-1; D is possibly TRBD1 (6 bases). Trimming cost V 0 bases and J 10 bases, with 12 bases left between them. This CDR3 has 13 amino acids. CDR1 is MGHRA, CDR2 YSYEKL, per germline. CDR3 nucleotide sequence: TGCGCCAGCAGCCAAGAAAGGGGGTTAGGAGCTTTCTTT. Protein sequence: CASSQERGLGAFF.

The chain employs TRBV18 and TRBJ1-3, with no clear D. The germline V gene has CDR1 KGHSH and CDR2 LQKENI. V gave up 3 bases and J gave up 2 bases, with 11 bases separating them. The CDR3 spans 15 residues. The CDR3 sequence is CASSPAYLPGNTIYF. CDR3 bases: TGTGCCAGCTCACCCGCCTATTTACCTGGAAACACCATATATTTT.

The chain links TRBV7-9 to TRBJ1-3; D is unresolved. The germline gives CDR1 SEHNR, CDR2 FQNEAQ (reference sequence). V shed 4 bases and J shed 2 bases, with 3 bases lying between them. The length of the CDR3 is 12 residues. CDR3: CASSSTGNTIYF. The CDR3 DNA follows: TGTGCCAGCAGCTCAACTGGAAACACCATATATTTT.

The gene calls are TRBV10-3 and TRBJ1-1; no definite D call. The CDR3 has 13 amino acids. The V and J ends lost 5 bases and 1 base respectively, with 8 bases between them. Germline V lookup: CDR1 ENHRY, CDR2 SYGVKD. The CDR3 here is CAISRGSNTEAFF. CDR3 DNA: TGTGCCATCAGTCGGGGTTCGAACACTGAAGCTTTCTTT.